The entry below describes one T cell receptor (beta chain). The antigen remains undetermined. Per the original methods: ImmunoSEQ output lacked quality scores and full-length reads, limiting matched filtering. Using immunoSEQ multiplex PCR, the repertoire was profiled, and TCRdb retains in-frame clones only, with some absent. Clone size and V and J calls were adopted from that table, with D and trimming inferred from the DNA. The repertoire holds roughly 680,000 clones, with 72% as singletons. This specimen belongs to a study of shared clonotypes between healthy human individuals. The wider study: The study drew on a couple of women and three men aged 18 to 49 as donors. General observations from the study: Among several donors, approximately 5% of naive CD4 clonotypes were found in common. There were few donors, and this limited the genetic and exposure-history diversity represented.

V was pared by 5 bases and J by 6 bases, with 17 bases between. Germline CDR1 SGHAT, CDR2 FQNNGV. This CDR3 has 15 residues. Sequenced material: memory CD4+ T cells sorted from blood. Subset specified: CD45RA-negative fraction. The TCR comes from a woman in her twenties or thirties in good health. The chain combines TRBV11-2 with TRBJ2-1; a weak D match, TRBD1 (6 bases). CDR3 bases: TGTGCCAGCAGCCGCAGGGGCGGTTCATCCAATGAGCAGTTCTTC. It yields the protein CASSRRGGSSNEQFF.